These 26 T cell receptor beta chains came from one sample sequenced in a study of tumor-infiltrating lymphocytes in primary liver carcinoma. A primer matching the constant region was used to make TCR beta cDNA from 500 to 650 ng of total RNA. Amplification in three nested multiplex PCR rounds with slightly modified ARM-PCR gave rise to TCR beta libraries. With TRBV1-TRBV30 forward primers and a C-beta reverse primer, the first two PCR rounds were run for about 10 cycles each. TCRdb redid the calling of the multiplex PCR reads with MiXCR, one entry per CDR3 protein. The sample includes about 300,000 distinct CDR3 sequences, 60% to 80% of them seen just once. RNA isolated from unsorted whole blood supplied the blood RNA, with germline DNA also extracted. The sequencing sample was made of peripheral blood. The receptors come from a man aged 40-49 years with primary liver carcinoma and hepatitis B virus infection.

For this clonotype: One junction end disagrees with the germline gene, perhaps due to a read error. The V and J genes are TRBV4-1 and TRBJ2-7; 10 bases are shared with TRBD2. Germline V lookup: CDR1 MGHRA, CDR2 YSYEKL. This CDR3 region has 14 residues. This CDR3 reads CASNQREGTHDQYF. In nucleotides, the CDR3 is TGCGCCAGCAACCAGCGGGAGGGAACCCACGACCAGTACTTC.

About this clonotype itself: Being one base from a much bigger clone, this may be a read error. Here the CDR3 omits its conserved ending phenylalanine or tryptophan, so a read error is the likely source. The chain employs TRBV10-3 and TRBJ2-4, with D tentatively TRBD2 (7 bases). CDR1 and CDR2 from the germline V gene are ENHRY and SYGVKD. The CDR3 loop spans 12 amino acids. V lost 6 bases to trimming and J lost 9 bases, with 12 bases between them. The CDR3 reads CAISEGEGIQYI. DNA of the CDR3: TGTGCCATCAGCGAGGGGGAGGGCATTCAGTACATC.

This clonotype was seen many times. V gene TRBV10-3 combines with J gene TRBJ2-2, with 12 bases that match TRBD2. The CDR3 extends over 14 amino acids. V was clipped by 6 bases and J by 4 bases; unmatched bases: 0. Germline lookup yields CDR1 ENHRY and CDR2 SYGVKD. The CDR3 spells CAIRLAGGTGELFF. The CDR3 DNA reads as TGTGCCATCAGACTAGCGGGAGGCACCGGGGAGCTGTTTTTT.

This clonotype was seen at least ten times. The rearrangement joins TRBV12-5 to TRBJ2-1; D perhaps matches TRBD1 (6 bases). Germline V gene lookup returns CDR1 LGHNT and CDR2 FRNRAP. Trimming shortened V by 5 bases and J by 7 bases, and 15 bases separated the two germline ends. The CDR3 has 14 residues. CDR3 residues: CASGPGLRGNEQFF. Here the CDR3 DNA reads TGTGCTAGTGGTCCGGGCCTGAGGGGGAATGAGCAGTTCTTC. Based on the CDR3 plus reference TRBV12-5 and TRBJ2-1, the full variable domain is DARVTQTPRHKVTEMGQEVTMRCQPILGHNTVFWYRQTMMQGLELLAYFRNRAPLDDSGMPKDRFSAEMPDATLATLKIQPSEPRDSAVYFCASGPGLRGNEQFFGPGTRLTVL.

Points on this clonotype: A clone one base away is much larger, so this may be a read error. The V and J genes are TRBV12-3 or TRBV12-4 and TRBJ2-6; unclear D gene. This CDR3 contains 10 residues. V was cut by 10 bases and J by 8 bases, with 6 bases left in between. CDR3 loop: CATWTNVLTF. The CDR3 DNA is TGTGCCACCTGGACCAACGTCCTGACTTTC.

Regarding this clonotype: With a much larger clone just one base away, this may be a read error. The chain joins TRBV6-1 to TRBJ2-1; TRBD2 aligns across 12 bases. This CDR3 comprises 16 residues. V trimming: 5 bases; J trimming: 8 bases; junction bases outside the gene matches: 10. Per germline, CDR1 MNHNS and CDR2 SASEGT. CDR3 bases: TGTGCCAGCAGTACCATGACTAGCGGGAGAAGCCATGAGCAGTTCTTC. This encodes CASSTMTSGRSHEQFF.

About this clonotype: A much larger clone lies a single base off, so this may be a read error. Here the CDR3 DNA reads TGTGCCAGAAGCATACGACCTGGGTCGCACTATGGCTACACCTTC. It translates to CARSIRPGSHYGYTF. This sequence joins TRBV5-5 and TRBJ1-2; D unclear. With 8 bases removed from V and 3 bases from J, the gap between germline ends came to 20 bases. Germline V gene data show CDR1 as SGHKS and CDR2 as YYEKEE (reference sequence). The CDR3 runs to 15 residues.

Concerning this clonotype itself: One end of the junction varies from germline; a read error may be responsible. The rearrangement uses TRBV10-3 and TRBJ2-7; D is perhaps TRBD1 (8 bases). CDR3 length equals 16 residues. Germline values: CDR1 ENHRY, CDR2 SYGVKD. CDR3: CAISGGRDRSSGERYF. Here the CDR3 DNA reads TGTGCCATCAGTGGTGGGAGGGACAGGAGCTCTGGCGAGCGGTACTTC.

Points on this clonotype: A much more abundant neighbour one base away suggests this may be a read error. The J gene is TRBJ2-7, the V gene TRBV29-1, with TRBD2 as a possible D gene (5 bases). This CDR3 is 13 amino acids long. The germline CDR1 and CDR2 sequences are SQVTM and ANQGSEA. CDR3 protein: CSTRSSSFSEQHF. The CDR3 region has the DNA TGCAGCACTAGGTCTAGCAGCTTCAGCGAGCAGCACTTC.

Worth noting for this clonotype: Germline and junction disagree at one end, which may indicate a read error. The rearrangement links TRBV29-1 to TRBJ1-4; D gene ambiguous. There are 14 residues in the CDR3. Germline V gives CDR1 SQVTM, CDR2 ANQGSEA. In nucleotides, the CDR3 is TGCAGCGTTTCTGGGCAGGCCGGAGGTGAAAAACCGTTTTTT. Encoded protein: CSVSGQAGGEKPFF.

On this clonotype itself: Sequence at one end of the junction differs from germline and may be a read error. V gene TRBV29-1 combines with J gene TRBJ2-1; D is ambiguous. The CDR3 runs 14 residues. Germline lookup yields CDR1 SQVTM and CDR2 ANQGSEA. CDR3 sequence: CSVGRSHDGNVQFF. The DNA of the CDR3 is TGCAGTGTTGGGCGGTCGCACGATGGCAATGTGCAGTTCTTC.

With regard to this clonotype: Possible read error: a much larger clone is one base away. The CDR3 coding sequence is TGTACCAGCAGCTTGGGCGGGAGACTGAACGAGCAGTACTTC. The encoded protein is CTSSLGGRLNEQYF. V gene TRBV5-6 combines with J gene TRBJ2-7, with 7 bases that match TRBD2. CDR3 length: 14 residues. CDR1 and CDR2 from the germline V gene are SGHDT and YYEEEE.

This clonotype was found once. A much larger clone lies a single base off, so this may be a read error. The rearrangement uses TRBV5-6 and TRBJ2-3, with D maybe TRBD2 (6 bases). This CDR3 has 16 residues. The germline V gene has CDR1 SGHDT and CDR2 YYEEEE. The CDR3 region has the DNA TGTGCCAGCAACTTGGAGGAGGGGTTAATAACGGATACGCAGTATTTT. This codes for CASNLEEGLITDTQYF.

This clonotype was counted only a few times. The junction and the germline gene differ at one end; a read error may be behind it. CDR3 protein: CATLTVTQYF. DNA of the CDR3: TGTGCCACGTTGACAGTTACGCAGTATTTT. The chain combines TRBV6-6 with TRBJ2-3, with D perhaps matching TRBD1 (5 bases). Germline CDR1 and CDR2: MNHNY and SVGAGI (reference sequence). This CDR3 is built from 10 residues.

The chain links TRBV5-4 to TRBJ1-1, with unresolved D. The length of the CDR3 is 13 residues. The V gene's germline CDR1 is SGHNT and CDR2 YYREEE (reference sequence). Between the trimmed V and J ends, which lost 4 bases and 4 bases, there was a span of 11 bases. CDR3 residues: CASSRTESTEAFF. The CDR3 DNA reads as TGTGCCAGCAGCAGAACGGAGAGCACTGAAGCTTTCTTT. Full variable domain (outside the CDR3, taken from reference TRBV5-4 and TRBJ1-1): ETGVTQSPTHLIKTRGQQVTLRCSSQSGHNTVSWYQQALGQGPQFIFQYYREEENGRGNFPPRFSGLQFPNYSSELNVNALELDDSALYLCASSRTESTEAFFGQGTRLTVV.

Only one count was recorded for this clonotype. The chain employs TRBV5-1 and TRBJ1-1; D not certain. The DNA end lines up better with TRBJ1-6; the J call may be wrong. The CDR3 sequence is 12 residues long. Germline CDR1 reads SGHRS; CDR2 reads YFSETQ. The DNA of the CDR3 is TGCGCCAGCAGCTCGGTTACGACAAGTCTCCACTTT. This codes for CASSSVTTSLHF.

The chain combines TRBV4-2 with TRBJ2-5; D uncertain. Germline V CDR1 and CDR2: LGHNA, YNFKEQ. V lost 10 bases and J lost 5, with 23 bases in between. This CDR3 has 15 residues. CDR3 nucleotide sequence: TGTGCCATCAGAGAAGTCACAGAGATTGGGGAGACCCAGTACTTC. Amino acids: CAIREVTEIGETQYF.

As regards this clonotype: An end of the junction differs from the germline gene, which may be a read error. The rearrangement joins TRBV6-1 to TRBJ2-1; 7 bases line up with TRBD2. Germline V CDR1 and CDR2: MNHNS, SASEGT. This CDR3 has 15 residues. CDR3 sequence reads: CASSLGLAGLDELFF. The CDR3, as DNA: TGTGCCAGCAGCCTTGGATTAGCGGGCTTGGATGAGCTGTTCTTC.

Worth noting for this clonotype: A junction end diverges from the germline sequence, so it may reflect a read error. The chain combines TRBV11-1 with TRBJ2-7; TRBD1 matches 8 bases. CDR1 and CDR2 (germline): SGHAT, FQDESV (reference sequence). The CDR3 extends over 13 amino acids. In nucleotides, the CDR3 is TGTGTCAGCGGCCGACAGGGGCAGTACGAGCAGTACTTC. Protein product: CVSGRQGQYEQYF.

Regarding this clonotype: The junction shows a germline mismatch at one end, possibly a read error. The CDR3 DNA follows: TGTGCCAGCAGCTTGGGCGGAACTAACTATGACTACACCTTC. This encodes CASSLGGTNYDYTF. The gene calls are TRBV5-6 and TRBJ1-2; no clear D. This CDR3 is built from 14 residues. Germline V gene sequence: CDR1 SGHDT, CDR2 YYEEEE.

This chain connects TRBV5-4 to TRBJ1-3, with 8 bases aligning to TRBD1. The CDR3 is made up of 15 amino acids. CDR1 is SGHNT, CDR2 YYREEE, per germline (reference sequence). J gave up 3 bases and V 3 bases, and 5 bases lay outside the gene matches. This chain's CDR3 is CASSSPTGGGNTIYF. Here the CDR3 DNA reads TGTGCCAGCAGCTCGCCTACAGGGGGTGGAAACACCATATATTTT.

This chain joins TRBV5-1 and TRBJ2-1, with 12 bases aligning to TRBD2. Germline CDR1 SGHRS, CDR2 YFSETQ. J lost 5 bases, V lost 1 base, and 1 base had no gene match. This CDR3 spans 15 amino acids. CDR3 DNA sequence: TGCGCCAGCAGCTTGAGGACTAGCGGGAACAATGAGCAGTTCTTC. This codes for CASSLRTSGNNEQFF.

Comment on this clonotype: An end of the junction does not agree with germline; a read error may underlie this. The V gene is TRBV11-1, the J gene TRBJ2-3; D gene unclear. CDR1 SGHAT and CDR2 FQDESV come from the germline V gene (reference sequence). The CDR3 is 14 residues long. The DNA for the CDR3 is TGTGCCAGCAGCATGGAAAGGAATGCAGATACACAGTATTTT. This gives the protein CASSMERNADTQYF.

The count of this clonotype is one. A much larger clone lies one base from this, so it may be a read error. V is TRBV12-3 or TRBV12-4 and J is TRBJ2-3; the match to TRBD2 covers 8 bases. V shed 10 bases, J shed 3 bases, and the junction held 9 bases outside the gene matches. The CDR3 extends over 14 amino acids. CDR3 DNA sequence: TGTGCCACCAAACGGGCGGGAGGAACAGATACGCAGTATTTT. Residues: CATKRAGGTDTQYF.

For this clonotype: One end of the junction does not line up with germline, which may come from a read error. The chain is built from TRBV5-1 and TRBJ2-1; 7 positions agree with TRBD2. This CDR3 spans 15 amino acids. The germline CDR1 and CDR2 sequences are SGHRS and YFSETQ. CDR3 DNA sequence: TGCACCAGCAGCTCATCCGGGAGGACGGACAATGAGCAGTTCTTC. Amino acid sequence: CTSSSSGRTDNEQFF. Drawing the rest from reference TRBV5-1 and TRBJ2-1, the complete variable domain is KAGVTQTPRYLIKTRGQQVTLSCSPISGHRSVSWYQQTPGQGLQFLFEYFSETQRNKGNFPGRFSGRQFSNSRSEMNVSTLELGDSALYLCTSSSSGRTDNEQFFGPGTRLTVL.

Comments on this clonotype: As the CDR3 is not closed by the conserved phenylalanine or tryptophan, this likely results from a read error. The chain joins TRBV12-5 to TRBJ2-3, with 8 bases aligning to TRBD1. Germline lookup yields CDR1 LGHNT and CDR2 FRNRAP. The CDR3 is 15 amino acids. The V gene end was trimmed by 5 bases and the J gene end by 4 bases; junction bases not matched to a gene: 8. DNA for the CDR3: TGTGCTAGTGGTCTGGGGACAGGAGGTCCAGATACGCAGTATTAT. This sequence encodes CASGLGTGGPDTQYY.